The present TCR beta chain was sequenced within a study of beta chain features in type 1 diabetes. Regarding the study as a whole: When Type 1 diabetes patients were examined, their TCRB CDR3s proved moderately but significantly shorter in all four CD4+ subsets.

Germline CDR1 and CDR2: MGHDK and SYGVNS. The CDR3 length is 13 residues. Losses at the gene ends were 6 bases for V and 5 bases for J; bases not matched to a gene: 4. The authors reverse transcribed all of the isolated RNA, so sequencing captured expressed TCRB transcripts. Generated by immunoSEQ multiplex PCR, the TCRdb table keeps only in-frame clones and is missing some. Of around 450,000 clones listed, around 10% are singletons. This clone was seen only a few times. Its antigen is as yet unknown. V is TRBV25-1 and J is TRBJ2-7, with 10 positions matching TRBD1. The receptor was isolated from a young woman in good health. The sequenced sample consisted of naive CD4+ T cells from blood. CDR3 loop: CASRTGGINEQYF. The CDR3 bases are TGTGCCAGCAGGACAGGGGGCATCAACGAGCAGTACTTC.